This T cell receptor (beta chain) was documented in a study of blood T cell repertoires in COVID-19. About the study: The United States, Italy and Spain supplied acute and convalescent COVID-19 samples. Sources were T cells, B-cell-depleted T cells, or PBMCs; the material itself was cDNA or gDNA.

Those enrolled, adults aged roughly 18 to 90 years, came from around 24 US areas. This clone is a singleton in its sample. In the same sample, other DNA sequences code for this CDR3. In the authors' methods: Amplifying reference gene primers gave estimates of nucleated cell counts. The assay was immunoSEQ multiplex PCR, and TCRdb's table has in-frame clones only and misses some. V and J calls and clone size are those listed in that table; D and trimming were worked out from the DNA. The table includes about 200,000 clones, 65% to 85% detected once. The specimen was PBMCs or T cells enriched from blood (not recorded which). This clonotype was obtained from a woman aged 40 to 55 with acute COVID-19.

The CDR3 loop is CASSTTANTEAFF. The CDR3 DNA follows: TGTGCCAGTAGTACGACAGCGAACACTGAAGCTTTCTTT. This chain connects TRBV19 to TRBJ1-1; D is perhaps TRBD1 (5 bases). The CDR3 loop spans 13 amino acids. V shed 4 bases and J shed 1 base, with 7 bases lying between them. Germline CDR1 LNHDA, CDR2 SQIVND (reference sequence).